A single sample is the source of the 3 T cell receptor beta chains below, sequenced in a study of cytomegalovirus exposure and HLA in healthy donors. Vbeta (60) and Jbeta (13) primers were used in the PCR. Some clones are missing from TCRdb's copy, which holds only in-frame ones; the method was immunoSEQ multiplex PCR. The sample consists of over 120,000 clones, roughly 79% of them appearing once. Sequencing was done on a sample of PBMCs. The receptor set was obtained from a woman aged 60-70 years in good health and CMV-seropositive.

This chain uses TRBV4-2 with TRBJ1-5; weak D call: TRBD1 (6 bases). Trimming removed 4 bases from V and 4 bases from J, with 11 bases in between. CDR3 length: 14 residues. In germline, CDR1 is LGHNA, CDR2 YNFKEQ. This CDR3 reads CASSPGQRNQPQHF. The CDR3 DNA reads TGTGCCAGCAGCCCAGGACAGAGAAATCAGCCCCAGCATTTT.

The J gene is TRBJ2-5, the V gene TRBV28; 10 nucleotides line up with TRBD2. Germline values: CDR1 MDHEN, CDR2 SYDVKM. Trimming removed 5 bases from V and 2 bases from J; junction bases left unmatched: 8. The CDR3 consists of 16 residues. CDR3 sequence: CASSVQTSGPQETQYF. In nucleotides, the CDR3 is TGTGCCAGCAGTGTACAGACTAGCGGGCCGCAAGAGACCCAGTACTTC.

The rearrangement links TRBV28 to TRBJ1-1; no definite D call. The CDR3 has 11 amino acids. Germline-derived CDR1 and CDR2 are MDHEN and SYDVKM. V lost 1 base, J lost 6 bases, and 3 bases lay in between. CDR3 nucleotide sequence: TGTGCCAGCAGTTTATTCGCTGAAGCTTTCTTT. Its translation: CASSLFAEAFF.